Shown below are 32 T cell receptor beta chains from a single sample sequenced in a study of T cells in Graves' hyperthyroidism and ophthalmopathy. The source material, RNA transcripts, was used to amplify TCR beta CDR3 regions. The study used the HTBI primer set for a first-round RT-PCR of the TCR CDR3. TCRdb re-called the multiplex PCR reads with MiXCR, one entry per CDR3 protein. The sample consists of approximately 410,000 distinct CDR3 sequences, around 13% of them appearing once. Sample: blood. Receptors were obtained from a woman between 18 and 30 years old with Graves' hyperthyroidism.

Ten or more counts support this clonotype. This CDR3 reads CASGSWTSGLKNEQFF. In DNA form, the CDR3 reads TGTGCCAGCGGCTCCTGGACTAGCGGTTTGAAAAATGAGCAGTTCTTC. This chain uses TRBV27 with TRBJ2-1, with 10 bases identical to TRBD2. In germline, CDR1 is MNHEY, CDR2 SMNVEV (reference sequence). The V and J ends lost 8 bases and 7 bases, in that order; junction bases with no gene match: 14. The CDR3 contains 16 residues.

This clonotype was counted at least ten times. This rearrangement joins TRBV30 to TRBJ1-1, with TRBD1 matching over 8 bases. V lost 8 bases to trimming and J lost 4 bases; unmatched junction nucleotides: 9. The CDR3 length is 13 residues. Looked up from germline, CDR1 is GTSNPN and CDR2 is SVGIG (reference sequence). CDR3 region: CAGGAGGPTEAFF. Here the CDR3 DNA reads TGTGCCGGCGGGGCAGGGGGCCCCACTGAAGCTTTCTTT.

The sample holds many counts of this clonotype. Written as DNA, the CDR3 is TGCAGCGTTGAAGTTGGGGAAAGGATTGAGGCTTTCTTT. Translation: CSVEVGERIEAFF. The gene calls are TRBV29-1 and TRBJ1-1; D ambiguous. The V and J ends lost 1 base and 11 bases respectively, with 17 bases between them. The CDR3 has 13 amino acids. Germline CDR1 and CDR2: SQVTM and ANQGSEA. The variable domain in full, with the rest retrieved from reference TRBV29-1 and TRBJ1-1, is SAVISQKPSRDICQRGTSLTIQCQVDSQVTMMFWYRQQPGQSLTLIATANQGSEATYESGFVIDKFPISRPNLTFSTLTVSNMSPEDSSIYLCSVEVGERIEAFFGQGTRLTVV.

The chain combines TRBV30 with TRBJ2-3; 7 bases fit TRBD2. The V segment lost 4 bases and the J segment 4 bases; nucleotides outside the gene matches: 11. CDR1 GTSNPN and CDR2 SVGIG come from the germline V gene (reference sequence). This CDR3 region has 15 residues. Here the CDR3 DNA reads TGTGCCTGGATGATCTCGGGAGGCCCATCAGATACGCAGTATTTT. Translated, it gives CAWMISGGPSDTQYF.

The V call is TRBV11-1, the J call TRBJ2-2; 8 nucleotides agree with TRBD2. V was pared by 0 bases and J by 1 base, with 4 bases of the junction left unmatched. Germline V CDR1 and CDR2: SGHAT, FQDESV (reference sequence). CDR3 size: 17 residues. CDR3: CASSLAGSGGNTGELFF. The CDR3 DNA sequence: TGTGCCAGCAGCTTAGCAGGAAGCGGGGGGAACACCGGGGAGCTGTTTTTT.

This clonotype has a count of ten or more. The chain couples TRBV10-1 to TRBJ2-7; TRBD1 matches 10 bases. The CDR3 covers 14 residues. The trim removed 6 bases at V and 3 bases at J, leaving 5 bases unmatched. CDR1 and CDR2 (germline): WNHNN, SYGVQD (reference sequence). The CDR3 DNA reads as TGCGCCAGCAGCATGGGGACAGGGGTCTACGAGCAGTACTTC. It encodes CASSMGTGVYEQYF.

The CDR3 region has the DNA TGTGCCAGCAGCTCGGACAGGGTTGGAAACACCATATATTTT. This gives the protein CASSSDRVGNTIYF. The chain joins TRBV7-2 to TRBJ1-3; 8 bases match TRBD1. Germline CDR1 and CDR2: SGHTA and FQGNSA. J gave up 3 bases and V 4 bases, and 2 bases lay outside the gene matches. This CDR3 has 14 residues.

As regards this clonotype: A much larger clone lies a single base off, so this may be a read error. The chain joins TRBV6-2 or TRBV6-3 to TRBJ2-7, with 7 bases matching TRBD1. CDR3 length: 17 residues. Losses at the gene ends were 6 bases for V and 3 bases for J; bases not matched to a gene: 17. The germline CDR1 and CDR2 sequences are MNHEY and SVGEGT. CDR3 sequence (DNA): TGTGCCAGCAGCCACAACACACTGACAGGGTATGTCTACGAGCAGTACTTC. This sequence encodes CASSHNTLTGYVYEQYF.

This clonotype appeared many times. The V and J genes are TRBV7-2 and TRBJ1-1, with D perhaps matching TRBD1 (5 bases). The germline V gene has CDR1 SGHTA and CDR2 FQGNSA. V was shortened by 5 bases and J by 8 bases, with 15 bases between the two germline ends. CDR3 size: 13 residues. CDR3 residues: CASSVRRDGEAFF. The CDR3 DNA is TGTGCCAGCAGCGTAAGGCGGGACGGGGAAGCTTTCTTT. The full variable domain, completed using reference TRBV7-2 and TRBJ1-1, is GAGVSQSPSNKVTEKGKDVELRCDPISGHTALYWYRQSLGQGLEFLIYFQGNSAPDKSGLPSDRFSAERTGGSVSTLTIQRTQQEDSAVYLCASSVRRDGEAFFGQGTRLTVV.

This clonotype was observed at least ten times. V gene TRBV20-1 combines with J gene TRBJ2-7; TRBD2 agrees at 14 bases. J gave up 7 bases and V 3 bases, and 5 bases lay outside the gene matches. The germline CDR1 and CDR2 sequences are DFQATT and SNEGSKA (reference sequence). This CDR3 has 14 amino acids. This CDR3 reads CSASMTSGRGEQYF. In nucleotides, the CDR3 is TGCAGTGCTAGCATGACTAGCGGGAGGGGTGAGCAGTACTTC.

The chain couples TRBV9 to TRBJ2-2; 10 bases map to TRBD2. This CDR3 region has 16 residues. Germline V CDR1 and CDR2: SGDLS, YYNGEE. V shed 4 bases, J shed 5 bases, and the junction held 8 bases outside the gene matches. CDR3 amino acids: CASSLGLAVPTGELFF. CDR3 DNA: TGTGCCAGCAGCTTAGGACTAGCGGTTCCTACCGGGGAGCTGTTTTTT.

This clonotype has a handful of counts. The chain carries TRBV7-9 and TRBJ1-2, with 7 nucleotides matching TRBD1. Trimming cost V 5 bases and J 4 bases; bases outside gene matches: 7. Germline V gives CDR1 SEHNR, CDR2 FQNEAQ (reference sequence). This CDR3 is 14 amino acids long. The CDR3 DNA sequence: TGTGCCAGCAGCACCACTGACAGGGTCTATGGCTACACCTTC. This codes for CASSTTDRVYGYTF.

This clonotype was picked up many times. V gene TRBV28 combines with J gene TRBJ2-1, with D maybe TRBD2 (6 bases). This CDR3 comprises 16 residues. The V and J ends lost 1 base and 6 bases respectively, with 16 bases between them. In germline, CDR1 is MDHEN, CDR2 SYDVKM. In DNA, the CDR3 is TGTGCCAGCAGTTTATTGCGGGGCTTTGAGGTCAATGAGCAGTTCTTC. Protein product: CASSLLRGFEVNEQFF. Based on the CDR3 plus reference TRBV28 and TRBJ2-1, the full variable domain is DVKVTQSSRYLVKRTGEKVFLECVQDMDHENMFWYRQDPGLGLRLIYFSYDVKMKEKGDIPEGYSVSREKKERFSLILESASTNQTSMYLCASSLLRGFEVNEQFFGPGTRLTVL.

The rearrangement links TRBV19 to TRBJ2-2; D gene uncertain. There are 17 residues in the CDR3. Germline V gene sequence: CDR1 LNHDA, CDR2 SQIVND (reference sequence). Trimming removed 5 bases from V and 1 base from J, with 17 bases in between. The CDR3 nucleotides read TGTGCCAGTAGTCCATACGCCGTGGTTGTGAACACCGGGGAGCTGTTTTTT. This translates into CASSPYAVVVNTGELFF. The variable domain in full, completed from reference TRBV19 and TRBJ2-2, reads DGGITQSPKYLFRKEGQNVTLSCEQNLNHDAMYWYRQDPGQGLRLIYYSQIVNDFQKGDIAEGYSVSREKKESFPLTVTSAQKNPTAFYLCASSPYAVVVNTGELFFGEGSRLTVL.

Comments on this clonotype: A clone one base away is much larger, so this may be a read error. The chain uses TRBV30 and TRBJ2-1; D perhaps matches TRBD2 (6 bases). The CDR3 runs 15 residues. CDR1 is GTSNPN and CDR2 is SVGIG in the germline V gene (reference sequence). V was cut by 1 base and J by 2 bases, with 12 bases left in between. Here the CDR3 reads CAWSGGISPYNEQFF. CDR3 nucleotides: TGTGCCTGGAGTGGCGGGATAAGCCCCTACAATGAGCAGTTCTTC.

This clonotype showed up just a few times. The J gene is TRBJ1-1, the V gene TRBV12-3 or TRBV12-4; D gene ambiguous. Trimming cost V 3 bases and J 6 bases, with 5 bases left between them. The CDR3 loop spans 11 amino acids. CDR3 protein: CASSLAAEAFF. DNA of the CDR3: TGTGCCAGCAGTTTGGCTGCTGAAGCTTTCTTT.

This clonotype has a count of ten or more. V usage is TRBV30 and J usage is TRBJ2-5; D may be TRBD2 (5 bases). V was clipped by 0 bases and J by 5 bases, with 19 bases between them. This CDR3 contains 16 residues. Looked up from germline, CDR1 is GTSNPN and CDR2 is SVGIG (reference sequence). This chain's CDR3 is CAWSVPWDLPGETQYF. DNA for the CDR3: TGTGCCTGGAGTGTACCTTGGGATCTCCCGGGGGAGACCCAGTACTTC.

This clonotype was found many times. This rearrangement joins TRBV12-3 or TRBV12-4 to TRBJ2-1; 10 bases line up with TRBD2. Trimming at V came to 4 bases and at J to 12 bases, leaving 0 bases not matched to a gene. This CDR3 has 11 amino acids. In DNA form, the CDR3 reads TGTGCCAGCAGTTCTAGCGGGAGGCAGTTCTTC. Protein product: CASSSSGRQFF.

The chain combines TRBV6-2 or TRBV6-3 with TRBJ1-5, with D maybe TRBD1 (5 bases). The CDR3 is 17 amino acids. Trimming pared 4 bases from V and 4 bases from J, leaving 20 bases between. CDR1 MNHEY and CDR2 SVGEGT come from the germline V gene. Here the CDR3 reads CASSSTLRQKVNQPQHF. CDR3 nucleotides: TGTGCCAGCAGTTCGACCCTCAGACAGAAAGTAAATCAGCCCCAGCATTTT.

This rearrangement joins TRBV7-2 to TRBJ2-7, with a tentative D call TRBD1 (5 bases). The CDR3 runs to 13 residues. Trimming pared 6 bases from V and 2 bases from J, leaving 11 bases between. Germline lookup yields CDR1 SGHTA and CDR2 FQGNSA. CDR3 sequence reads: CASSPDNTYEQYF. CDR3 in DNA: TGTGCCAGCAGTCCGGACAACACCTACGAGCAGTACTTC. Looking up the rest from reference TRBV7-2 and TRBJ2-7 gives the full variable domain: GAGVSQSPSNKVTEKGKDVELRCDPISGHTALYWYRQSLGQGLEFLIYFQGNSAPDKSGLPSDRFSAERTGGSVSTLTIQRTQQEDSAVYLCASSPDNTYEQYFGPGTRLTVT.

This clonotype was detected ten times or more. V and J are TRBV20-1 and TRBJ2-5; the match to TRBD2 covers 11 bases. V dropped 3 bases and J dropped 1; count of bases not matched to a gene: 7. Germline V gene sequence: CDR1 DFQATT, CDR2 SNEGSKA (reference sequence). CDR3 size: 16 residues. CDR3 in amino acids: CSARGGTSGFQETQYF. In nucleotides, the CDR3 is TGCAGTGCTAGGGGGGGGACTAGCGGCTTCCAAGAGACCCAGTACTTC.

The table lists this clonotype with many counts. The chain combines TRBV7-8 with TRBJ2-5; a weak D match, TRBD2 (6 bases). The CDR3 length is 14 residues. The V gene's germline CDR1 is SGHVS and CDR2 FQNEAQ. V was pared by 6 bases and J by 5 bases, with 16 bases between. CDR3 DNA sequence: TGTGCCAGCAGGGTGGGGGGTGGTGCGGAGACCCAGTACTTC. It translates to CASRVGGGAETQYF. Full variable domain (remainder filled in from reference TRBV7-8 and TRBJ2-5): GAGVSQSPRYKVAKRGQDVALRCDPISGHVSLFWYQQALGQGPEFLTYFQNEAQLDKSGLPSDRFFAERPEGSVSTLKIQRTQQEDSAVYLCASRVGGGAETQYFGPGTRLLVL.

This clonotype was picked up many times. The rearrangement joins TRBV28 to TRBJ2-3; a possible D gene is TRBD2 (6 bases). The CDR3 runs to 15 residues. Germline CDR1 MDHEN, CDR2 SYDVKM. With 6 bases removed from V and 2 bases from J, the gap between germline ends came to 15 bases. The CDR3 spells CASSLTSAFTDTQYF. Here the CDR3 DNA reads TGTGCCAGCAGCCTGACTAGTGCCTTCACAGATACGCAGTATTTT.

The sample holds many counts of this clonotype. The J gene is TRBJ2-5, the V gene TRBV28; D unresolved. The length of the CDR3 is 14 residues. V lost 6 bases to trimming and J lost 2 bases, with 13 bases between them. CDR1 and CDR2 (germline): MDHEN, SYDVKM. The CDR3 loop is CASSLRHNQETQYF. Written as DNA, the CDR3 is TGTGCCAGCAGCCTACGACATAATCAAGAGACCCAGTACTTC.

CDR3 in DNA: TGTGCCAGCAGCCAAGATAATCCGGATCATCCGGGAAACACTGAAGCTTTCTTT. This codes for CASSQDNPDHPGNTEAFF. This rearrangement joins TRBV14 to TRBJ1-1; D unclear. V was trimmed by 0 bases and J by 2 bases, leaving 19 bases between them. Looked up from germline, CDR1 is SGHDN and CDR2 is FVKESK. The CDR3 spans 18 residues.

This clonotype was detected many times. The chain is built from TRBV12-3 or TRBV12-4 and TRBJ2-1, with D possibly being TRBD2 (6 bases). Trimming removed 5 bases from V and 5 bases from J, with 13 bases in between. The CDR3 has 14 residues. CDR3: CASSQLGGNNEQFF. In DNA, the CDR3 is TGTGCCAGCAGTCAACTAGGCGGGAACAATGAGCAGTTCTTC.

The chain uses TRBV4-2 and TRBJ2-1; D is perhaps TRBD1 (5 bases). The germline gives CDR1 LGHNA, CDR2 YNFKEQ. This CDR3 has 16 amino acids. V gave up 0 bases and J gave up 5 bases, with 14 bases separating them. CDR3 loop: CASSQDWARGHNEQFF. The CDR3 DNA sequence: TGTGCCAGCAGCCAAGATTGGGCTAGGGGCCACAATGAGCAGTTCTTC.

This clonotype was seen repeatedly, ten times or more. This sequence joins TRBV20-1 and TRBJ1-5; TRBD1 matches 7 bases. The V gene end was trimmed by 5 bases and the J gene end by 3 bases; junction bases not matched to a gene: 4. This CDR3 contains 13 residues. Germline-derived CDR1 and CDR2 are DFQATT and SNEGSKA (reference sequence). The CDR3 loop reads CSAGTVINQPQHF. The CDR3 nucleotides read TGCAGTGCTGGGACAGTGATCAATCAGCCCCAGCATTTT.

This clonotype has ten or more counts. V and J are TRBV30 and TRBJ1-1; D remains unclear. Germline V gene sequence: CDR1 GTSNPN, CDR2 SVGIG (reference sequence). The ends were cut back, 2 bases at V and 3 bases at J, with 7 bases in the middle. CDR3 length: 12 amino acids. The CDR3 sequence is CAWSTWYTEAFF. As DNA, the CDR3 is TGTGCCTGGAGTACATGGTACACTGAAGCTTTCTTT.

This clonotype was detected ten times or more. J is TRBJ2-7 and V is TRBV2; 11 bases match TRBD2. This CDR3 has 15 residues. V shed 5 bases, J shed 7 bases, and the junction held 10 bases outside the gene matches. CDR1 SNHLY and CDR2 FYNNEI come from the germline V gene. The CDR3 spells CASSQGTSGNLEQYF. Written as DNA, the CDR3 is TGTGCCAGCAGTCAAGGGACTAGCGGAAATTTGGAGCAGTACTTC.

Many counts were recorded for this clonotype. The V call is TRBV7-2, the J call TRBJ1-2; 9 bases match TRBD1. There are 14 residues in the CDR3. Germline CDR1 SGHTA, CDR2 FQGNSA. The junction had 6 bases not matched to a gene; V was cut back by 5 bases and J by 5 bases. The CDR3 sequence: CASSPDRGPYGYTF. CDR3 nucleotides: TGTGCCAGCAGCCCGGACAGGGGCCCGTATGGCTACACCTTC.

This rearrangement joins TRBV5-6 to TRBJ1-1, with 7 bases aligning to TRBD1. Trimming at V came to 3 bases and at J to 1 base, leaving 9 bases not matched to a gene. The germline gives CDR1 SGHDT, CDR2 YYEEEE. CDR3 size: 16 residues. CDR3 DNA sequence: TGTGCCAGCAGCTCCTACAGGGGACGAGGGAACACTGAAGCTTTCTTT. It specifies CASSSYRGRGNTEAFF.